These T cell receptor beta chains were read from a single sample in a study of cytomegalovirus exposure and HLA in healthy donors. Libraries were prepared by immunoSEQ multiplex PCR; TCRdb keeps only in-frame clonotypes and omits some of them. The sample holds 250,000 to 350,000 clones, 86% seen once. The material sequenced was PBMCs. The receptor source for this set is a man aged 35 to 55 in good health and CMV-seropositive. The CDR3 runs from the conserved cysteine through the conserved F or W. A D gene is named only where the DNA matches it firmly. Size values are once, few and many counts, or a class for expanded clones, and some rows have none.

NA	TRBD2	TRBV30	TRBJ2-4	TGTGCCTGGAGTATCGGACTAGGAGACATTCAGTACTTC	CAWSIGLGDIQYF
NA	TRBD2	TRBV28	TRBJ2-1	TGTGCCAGCAGTTTACAACTAGCGGGAGTAGAGCAGTTCTTC	CASSLQLAGVEQFF
NA	TRBD1	TRBV19	TRBJ1-4	TGTGCCAGTAGTCCGAGGACAGGGGCAAATGAAAAACTGTTTTTT	CASSPRTGANEKLFF
NA	TRBD1	TRBV29-1	TRBJ2-7	TGCAGCGTTGAAGACGCCGGGACAGACTCCTACGAGCAGTACTTC	CSVEDAGTDSYEQYF
once	NA	TRBV6-5	TRBJ2-3	TGTGCCAGCACCCAGAGGGGCACAGATACGCAGTATTTT	CASTQRGTDTQYF
NA	TRBD1	TRBV19	TRBJ2-7	TGTGCCAGTAGTATAGAACAGGGGCCATCCTACGAGCAGTACTTC	CASSIEQGPSYEQYF
NA	NA	TRBV11-2	TRBJ1-4	TGTGCCAGCAGCGGATGGACAGCAACTAATGAAAAACTGTTTTTT	CASSGWTATNEKLFF
NA	NA	TRBV7-9	TRBJ2-7	TGTGCCAGCGTTTTATCTAGGGGGGCTAGCGGAAGCTCCTACGAGCAGTACTTC	CASVLSRGASGSSYEQYF
NA	NA	TRBV10-3	TRBJ1-2	TGTGCCATCAGTGCAGGCGCGCCTGCAAACTATGGCTACACCTTC	CAISAGAPANYGYTF
NA	NA	TRBV30	TRBJ1-5	TGTGCCTGGAGTCCCAAGGGGGGCAATCAGCCCCAGCATTTT	CAWSPKGGNQPQHF
NA	NA	TRBV28	TRBJ1-2	TGTGCCAGCAGCCCCGTTACGGTCTATGGCTACACCTTC	CASSPVTVYGYTF
NA	TRBD2	TRBV7-2	TRBJ2-3	TGTGCCAGCAGCTCATATCTAGCGGGGTTCACAGATACGCAGTATTTT	CASSSYLAGFTDTQYF
NA	NA	TRBV7-2	TRBJ2-7	TGTGCCAGCAGCTTAGGGACACAGGGGAGGTACGAGCAGTACTTC	CASSLGTQGRYEQYF
NA	TRBD1	TRBV6-5	TRBJ1-4	TGTGCCAGCAGGCCCGACAGGGGGGACGAAAAACTGTTTTTT	CASRPDRGDEKLFF
few	NA	TRBV7-6	TRBJ1-5	TGTGCCAGCAGCTTAGTTGCAGGGGTGAGCAATCAGCCCCAGCATTTT	CASSLVAGVSNQPQHF
NA	TRBD1	TRBV5-6	TRBJ1-2	TGTGCCAGCAGCCCCCGGGGACAGGGAAATTCTGGCTACACCTTC	CASSPRGQGNSGYTF
NA	TRBD1	TRBV7-3	TRBJ2-1	TGTGCCAGCAGCTTTGACAGGGCGAACAATGAGCAGTTCTTC	CASSFDRANNEQFF
NA	TRBD2	TRBV7-6	TRBJ2-7	TGTGCCAGCAGCCCAGGACTAGCGGTCTACGAGCAGTACTTC	CASSPGLAVYEQYF
NA	NA	TRBV5-6	TRBJ1-3	TGTGCCAGCAGCTTGTGGCCCAGGGCCTCTGGAAACACCATATATTTT	CASSLWPRASGNTIYF
NA	TRBD1	TRBV6-5	TRBJ2-4	TGTGCCAGCAGTAATGGACAGGGGGGGAACATTCAGTACTTC	CASSNGQGGNIQYF
NA	NA	TRBV7-3	TRBJ1-2	TGTGCCAGCAGTTCTAAGCAAACGGACAACGATGGCTACACCTTC	CASSSKQTDNDGYTF
NA	NA	TRBV9	TRBJ2-3	TGTGCCAGCAGCGTAGAGAGCGGGTACAACAGGGATACGCAGTATTTT	CASSVESGYNRDTQYF
NA	NA	TRBV29-1	TRBJ2-2	TGCAGCGTTGAATTGTGGGTTAGGCCCTCGGGCACCGGGGAGCTGTTTTTT	CSVELWVRPSGTGELFF
NA	NA	TRBV25-1	TRBJ1-3	TGTGCCAGCAGTGAATGGGAGTCTGGAAACACCATATATTTT	CASSEWESGNTIYF
NA	TRBD2	TRBV2	TRBJ2-3	TGTGCCAGCAGTGAAGTGGGTTACGGGACTAACAACACAGATACGCAGTATTTT	CASSEVGYGTNNTDTQYF
NA	TRBD2	TRBV5-4	TRBJ2-7	TGTGCCAGCAGCTTGGTCGGGGGGGATTCCTACGAGCAGTACTTC	CASSLVGGDSYEQYF
NA	TRBD1	TRBV7-8	TRBJ1-5	TGTGCCAGCAGCTTGAGACCGGGGACAGGGAACAATCAGCCCCAGCATTTT	CASSLRPGTGNNQPQHF
NA	TRBD2	TRBV19	TRBJ2-1	TGTGCCAGTAGCCGAGCGGGAGGGCCATGGAATGAGCAGTTCTTC	CASSRAGGPWNEQFF
NA	NA	TRBV5-6	TRBJ2-3	TGTGCCAGCAGCTTGGTTCGGGGACACGCAGATACGCAGTATTTT	CASSLVRGHADTQYF
NA	NA	TRBV4-3	TRBJ2-2	TGCGCCAGCAGCTGGGATAGGGGGGGCTCCGGGGAGCTGTTTTTT	CASSWDRGGSGELFF
NA	NA	TRBV5-4	TRBJ1-1	TGTGCCAGCAGCCCCATGGGGGGGCCGGTCACTGAAGCTTTCTTT	CASSPMGGPVTEAFF
NA	TRBD2	TRBV2	TRBJ2-5	TGTGCCAGCAGTCCCCCGGGACTAGGGGAGACCCAGTACTTC	CASSPPGLGETQYF
NA	TRBD1	TRBV28	TRBJ2-7	TGTGCCAGCAGTTCGCCCGGGACAGGGGGCTACGAGCAGTACTTC	CASSSPGTGGYEQYF
NA	TRBD2	TRBV19	TRBJ2-6	TGTGCCAGTAGGATGATAGCGGGAGTTACTGGGGCCAACGTCCTGACTTTC	CASRMIAGVTGANVLTF
NA	NA	TRBV21-1	TRBJ2-5	TGTGCCAGCAGCACCTTCCTGCGGTCACCCTCTGGGGAGACCCAGTACTTC	CASSTFLRSPSGETQYF
NA	TRBD2	TRBV9	TRBJ2-3	TGTGCCAGCAGCGGCCTAGAAAGACTAGCGGGTGCAACGCAGTATTTT	CASSGLERLAGATQYF
NA	TRBD2	TRBV28	TRBJ2-1	TGTGCCAGCAGTTCTCCCGGGGCGGGAGCCAACAATGAGCAGTTCTTC	CASSSPGAGANNEQFF
NA	TRBD1	TRBV7-2	TRBJ1-1	TGTGCCAGCAGCTTAGGATTGGGGACAGGCCTGAACACTGAAGCTTTCTTT	CASSLGLGTGLNTEAFF
few	TRBD2	TRBV29-1	TRBJ2-3	TGCAGCGCCGAGGGAGCGGGAGTAGGAACAGATACGCAGTATTTT	CSAEGAGVGTDTQYF
once	NA	TRBV6-6	TRBJ1-2	TGTGCCAGCATTGGGGGCACGGGAACCTATGGCTACACCTTC	CASIGGTGTYGYTF
few	TRBD1	TRBV29-1	TRBJ2-3	TGCAGCGTTTACAACCGGGACAGGTACACAGATACGCAGTATTTT	CSVYNRDRYTDTQYF
NA	NA	TRBV4-1	TRBJ2-3	TGCGCCAGCAGCCAAGCGAGCTCCAGGAAGTTCGGGGTCGCAGATACGCAGTATTTT	CASSQASSRKFGVADTQYF